This T cell receptor (beta chain) was recovered during a study of T cells in Graves' hyperthyroidism and ophthalmopathy. General study results and limits: Most thyroid-expanded clonotypes above 0.001 were also found in blood. A model of 13 V-J features distinguished ophthalmopathy from stable hyperthyroidism.

Germline V gene sequence: CDR1 MNHEY, CDR2 SVGAGI. The CDR3 runs 15 residues. The ends were cut back, 0 bases at V and 5 bases at J, with 14 bases in the middle. RNA transcripts yielded amplified TCR beta CDR3 regions. Carried out on the TCR CDR3, a first-round RT-PCR used the HTBI primer set. TCRdb reprocessed the multiplex PCR reads via MiXCR and lists one record per CDR3 protein. This sample has 500,000 to 600,000 distinct CDR3 sequences, with over 45% found just once. Regarding this clonotype: What it recognizes is unknown.

Criteria for exclusion of patients were uncontrolled infection, other autoimmune disease, pregnancy or lactation. The diagnoses drew upon clinical symptoms, serum thyroxine and TRAb, thyroid ultrasound and orbital computed tomography. V and J are TRBV6-5 and TRBJ2-7, with D uncertain. The clonotype comes from an adult woman with Graves' disease, either hyperthyroidism or ophthalmopathy (not recorded which). Sequencing was performed on peripheral blood or thyroid tissue (not recorded which). The CDR3 spells CASSYSAVGVDEQYF. DNA for the CDR3: TGTGCCAGCAGTTACTCGGCCGTCGGAGTGGACGAGCAGTACTTC.